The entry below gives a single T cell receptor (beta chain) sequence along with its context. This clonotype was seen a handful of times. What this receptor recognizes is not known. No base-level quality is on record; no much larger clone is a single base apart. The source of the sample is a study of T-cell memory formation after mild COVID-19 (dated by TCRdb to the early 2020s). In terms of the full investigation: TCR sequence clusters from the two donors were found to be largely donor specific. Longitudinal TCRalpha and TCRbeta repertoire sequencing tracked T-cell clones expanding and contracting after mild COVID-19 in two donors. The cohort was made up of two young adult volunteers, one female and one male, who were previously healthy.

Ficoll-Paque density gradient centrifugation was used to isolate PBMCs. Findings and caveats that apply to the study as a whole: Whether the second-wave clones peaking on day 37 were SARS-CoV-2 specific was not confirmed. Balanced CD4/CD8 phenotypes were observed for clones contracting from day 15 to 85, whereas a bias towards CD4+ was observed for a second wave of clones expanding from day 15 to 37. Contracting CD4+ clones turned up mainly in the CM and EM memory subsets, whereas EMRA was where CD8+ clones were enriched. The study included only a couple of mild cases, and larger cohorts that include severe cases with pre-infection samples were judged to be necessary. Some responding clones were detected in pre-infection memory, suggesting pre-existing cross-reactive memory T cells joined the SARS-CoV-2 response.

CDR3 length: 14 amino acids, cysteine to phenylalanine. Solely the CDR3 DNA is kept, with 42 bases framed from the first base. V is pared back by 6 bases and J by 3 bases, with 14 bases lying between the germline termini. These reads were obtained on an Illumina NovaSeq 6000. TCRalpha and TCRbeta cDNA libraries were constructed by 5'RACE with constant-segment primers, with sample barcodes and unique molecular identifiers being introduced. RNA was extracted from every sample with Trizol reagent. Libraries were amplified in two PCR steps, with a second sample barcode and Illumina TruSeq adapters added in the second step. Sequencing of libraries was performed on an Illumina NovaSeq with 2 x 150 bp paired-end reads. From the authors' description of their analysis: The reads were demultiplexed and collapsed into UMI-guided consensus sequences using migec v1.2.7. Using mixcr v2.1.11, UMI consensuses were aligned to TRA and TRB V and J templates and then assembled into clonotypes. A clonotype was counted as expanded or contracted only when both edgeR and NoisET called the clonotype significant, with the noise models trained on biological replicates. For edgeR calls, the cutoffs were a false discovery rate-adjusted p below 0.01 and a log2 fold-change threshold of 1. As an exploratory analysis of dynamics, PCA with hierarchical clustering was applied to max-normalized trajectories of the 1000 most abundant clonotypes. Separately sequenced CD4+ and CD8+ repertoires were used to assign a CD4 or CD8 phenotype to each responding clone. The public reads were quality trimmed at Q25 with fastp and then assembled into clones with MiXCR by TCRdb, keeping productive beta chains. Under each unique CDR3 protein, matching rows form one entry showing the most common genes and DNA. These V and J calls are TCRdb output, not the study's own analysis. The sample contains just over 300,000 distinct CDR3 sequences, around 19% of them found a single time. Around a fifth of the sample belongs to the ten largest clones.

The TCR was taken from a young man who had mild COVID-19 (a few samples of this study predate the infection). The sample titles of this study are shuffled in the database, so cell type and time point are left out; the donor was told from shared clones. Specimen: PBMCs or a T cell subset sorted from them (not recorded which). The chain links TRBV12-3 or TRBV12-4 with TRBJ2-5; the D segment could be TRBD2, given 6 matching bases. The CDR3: CASSTRPGEETQYF. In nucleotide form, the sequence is TGTGCCAGCAGCACCCGGCCGGGGGAAGAGACCCAGTACTTC.